The clone carrying this TCR delta chain showed up just a few times. This DNA's translation differs at residue 8 from TCRdb's protein, which comes from a much larger clone; a read error is likely, and the protein shown is translated from the DNA. These data originate in a study of γδ T cells in repeated Plasmodium falciparum infection. As for the study in general: Malian repertoires were sampled cross-sectionally without transmission and longitudinally through febrile malaria.

TCRdb re-called the multiplex PCR reads with CATT. The data hold around 46,000 delta-chain clones, with around 1.6% observed a single time. The specimen sequenced was gamma-delta T cells from blood. The receptor's source is a pool of human donors (malaria-infected and uninfected, not separated).

CDR3 amino acids: CALGEQSLLLEYWGIRRGGTDKLIF. The CDR3, as DNA: TGTGCTCTTGGGGAACAGAGCCTCCTACTAGAGTACTGGGGGATACGCAGGGGGGGTACCGATAAACTCATCTTT. The chain joins TRDV1 to TRDJ1; 13 positions agree with TRDD3. Because TCRdb records no J gene, it was assigned here through a match of the DNA to germline. After removal of 1 base from V and 2 bases from J, the junction contained 28 bases not matched to a gene. The CDR3 loop spans 25 amino acids. Germline values: CDR1 TSWWSYY, CDR2 QGS.